This T cell receptor beta chain stems from a study of T-cell memory formation after mild COVID-19. Study context: For the most part, TCR clusters were specific to one donor.

General study results and limits: A second wave expanding day 15 to 37 was CD4+-biased; contracting clones were balanced.

TCRdb re-analysed the 5' RACE reads in MiXCR, keeping a single row per CDR3 protein. Of about 270,000 distinct CDR3 sequences in the sample, roughly 18% were seen once. This clonotype has more than one count but fewer than ten. Antigen specificity is unknown. The CDR3 covers 15 residues. Trimming took 5 bases from V and 2 from J; bases not matched to a gene: 4. V and J are TRBV12-3 or TRBV12-4 and TRBJ2-3; 10 nucleotides align to TRBD2. The source of this sequence is a man aged 18 to 30 who had mild COVID-19 (a few samples of this study predate the infection). Cell type and time point are not known. The sequencing sample was made of PBMCs or a T cell subset sorted from them (not recorded which). The CDR3 DNA reads as TGTGCCAGCAGTCGAGGACTAGCGGACACAGATACGCAGTATTTT. Its translation is CASSRGLADTDTQYF.